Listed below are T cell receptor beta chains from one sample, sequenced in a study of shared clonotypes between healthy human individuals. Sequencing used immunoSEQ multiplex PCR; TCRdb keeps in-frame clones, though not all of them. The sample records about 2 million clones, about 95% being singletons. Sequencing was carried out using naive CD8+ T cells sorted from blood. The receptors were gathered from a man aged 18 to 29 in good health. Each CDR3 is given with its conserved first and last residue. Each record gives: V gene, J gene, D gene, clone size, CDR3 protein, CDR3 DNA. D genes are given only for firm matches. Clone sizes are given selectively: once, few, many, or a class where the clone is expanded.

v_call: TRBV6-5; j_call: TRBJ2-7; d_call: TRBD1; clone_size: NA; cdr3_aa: CASSSPTGFSYEQYF; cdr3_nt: TGTGCCAGCAGTTCCCCGACAGGGTTTTCCTACGAGCAGTACTTC
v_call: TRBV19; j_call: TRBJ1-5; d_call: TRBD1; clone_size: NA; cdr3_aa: CASISWTGEGNQPQHF; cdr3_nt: TGTGCCAGTATAAGTTGGACAGGGGAGGGCAATCAGCCCCAGCATTTT
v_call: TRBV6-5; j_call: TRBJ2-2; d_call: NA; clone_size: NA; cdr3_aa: CASSYGGLTGELFF; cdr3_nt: TGTGCCAGCAGTTACGGGGGGCTTACCGGGGAGCTGTTTTTT
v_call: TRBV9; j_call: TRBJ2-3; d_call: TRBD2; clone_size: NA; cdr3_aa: CASSPRGGYTDTQYF; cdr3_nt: TGTGCCAGCAGCCCCCGGGGAGGGTACACAGATACGCAGTATTTT
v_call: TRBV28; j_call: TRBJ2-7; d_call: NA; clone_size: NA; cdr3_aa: CASSFGQAYEQYF; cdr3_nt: TGTGCCAGCAGTTTCGGTCAGGCCTACGAGCAGTACTTC
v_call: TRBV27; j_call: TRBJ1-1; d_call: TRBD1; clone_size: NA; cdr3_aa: CASSQGAGTEAFF; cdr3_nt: TGTGCCAGCTCTCAGGGGGCCGGTACTGAAGCTTTCTTT
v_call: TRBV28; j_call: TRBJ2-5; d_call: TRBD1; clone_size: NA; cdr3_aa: CASSPTTGGEVQETQYF; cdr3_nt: TGTGCCAGCAGTCCTACGACAGGGGGAGAGGTACAAGAGACCCAGTACTTC
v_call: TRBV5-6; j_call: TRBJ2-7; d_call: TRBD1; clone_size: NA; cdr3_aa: CASSLETGGYEQYF; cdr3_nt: TGTGCCAGCAGCTTGGAGACAGGGGGCTACGAGCAGTACTTC
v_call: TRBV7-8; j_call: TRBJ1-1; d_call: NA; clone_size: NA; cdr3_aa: CASSPPLEEAFF; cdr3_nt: TGTGCCAGCAGCCCCCCCCTCGAAGAAGCTTTCTTT
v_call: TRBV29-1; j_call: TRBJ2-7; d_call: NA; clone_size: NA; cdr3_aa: CSVVTRTLYEQYF; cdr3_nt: TGCAGCGTTGTGACAAGGACCCTCTACGAGCAGTACTTC
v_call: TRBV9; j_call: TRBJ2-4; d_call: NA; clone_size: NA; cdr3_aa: CASSVGQGIQYF; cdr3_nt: TGTGCCAGCAGCGTAGGGCAAGGCATTCAGTACTTC
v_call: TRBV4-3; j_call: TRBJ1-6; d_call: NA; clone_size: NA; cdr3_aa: CASSQDAGVRSPLHF; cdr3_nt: TGCGCCAGCAGCCAAGATGCGGGGGTAAGATCACCCCTCCACTTT
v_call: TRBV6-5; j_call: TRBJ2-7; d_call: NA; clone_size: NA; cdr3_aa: CASSYSIGQVDYEQYF; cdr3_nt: TGTGCCAGCAGTTACTCGATAGGCCAGGTTGACTACGAGCAGTACTTC
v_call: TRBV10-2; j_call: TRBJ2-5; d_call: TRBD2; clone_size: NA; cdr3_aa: CASRGLAAQETQYF; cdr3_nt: TGCGCCAGCAGGGGACTAGCGGCCCAAGAGACCCAGTACTTC
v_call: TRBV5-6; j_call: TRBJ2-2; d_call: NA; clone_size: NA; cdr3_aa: CASSLNRNTGELFF; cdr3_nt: TGTGCCAGCAGCTTGAACAGGAACACCGGGGAGCTGTTTTTT
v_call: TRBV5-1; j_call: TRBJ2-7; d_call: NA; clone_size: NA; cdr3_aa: CASSQEGATTYEQYF; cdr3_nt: TGCGCCAGCAGCCAGGAGGGGGCTACAACGTACGAGCAGTACTTC
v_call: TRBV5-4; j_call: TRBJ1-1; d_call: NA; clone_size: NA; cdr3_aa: CASSLEPNTEAFF; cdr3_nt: TGTGCCAGCAGCTTGGAACCGAACACTGAAGCTTTCTTT
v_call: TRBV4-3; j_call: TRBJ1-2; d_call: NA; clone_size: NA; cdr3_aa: CASSQEITYGYTF; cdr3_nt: TGCGCCAGCAGCCAAGAGATCACTTATGGCTACACCTTC
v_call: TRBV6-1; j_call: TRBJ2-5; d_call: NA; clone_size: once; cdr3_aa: CASNGSPQETQYF; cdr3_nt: TGTGCCAGCAACGGCTCGCCACAAGAGACCCAGTACTTC
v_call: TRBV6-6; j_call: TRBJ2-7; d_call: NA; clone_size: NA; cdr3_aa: CASSYSPRVDYEQYF; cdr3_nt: TGTGCCAGCAGTTACTCTCCCAGGGTCGACTACGAGCAGTACTTC
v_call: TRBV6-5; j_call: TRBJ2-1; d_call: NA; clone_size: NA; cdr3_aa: CASSSWEEDAWNEQFF; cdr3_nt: TGTGCCAGCAGTTCTTGGGAGGAGGATGCGTGGAATGAGCAGTTCTTC
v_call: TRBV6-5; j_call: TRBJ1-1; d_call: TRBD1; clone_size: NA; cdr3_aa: CASSLGRGWTEAFF; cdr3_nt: TGTGCCAGCAGTTTAGGCAGGGGGTGGACTGAAGCTTTCTTT
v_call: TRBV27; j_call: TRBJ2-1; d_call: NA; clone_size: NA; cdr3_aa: CASSLGSGTDFNEQFF; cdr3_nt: TGTGCCAGCAGTTTAGGATCCGGAACAGATTTCAATGAGCAGTTCTTC
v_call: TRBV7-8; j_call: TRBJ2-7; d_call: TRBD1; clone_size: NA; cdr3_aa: CASSLLRQGAYEQYF; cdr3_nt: TGTGCCAGCAGCTTATTGAGACAGGGGGCCTACGAGCAGTACTTC
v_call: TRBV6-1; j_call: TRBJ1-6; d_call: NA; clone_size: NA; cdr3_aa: CASSEATTVYNSPLHF; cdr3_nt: TGTGCCAGCAGTGAAGCAACAACAGTTTATAATTCACCCCTCCACTTT
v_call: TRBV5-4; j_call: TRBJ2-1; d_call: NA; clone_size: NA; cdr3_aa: CASSFSVEYNEQFF; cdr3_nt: TGTGCCAGCAGCTTTAGTGTCGAATACAATGAGCAGTTCTTC
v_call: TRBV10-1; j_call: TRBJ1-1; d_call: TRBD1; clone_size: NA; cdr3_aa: CASSQGDEAFF; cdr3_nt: TGCGCCAGCAGTCAGGGGGACGAAGCTTTCTTT
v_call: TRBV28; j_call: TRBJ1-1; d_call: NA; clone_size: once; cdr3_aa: CASSFPIQSMNTEAFF; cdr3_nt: TGTGCCAGCAGTTTCCCAATACAGAGCATGAACACTGAAGCTTTCTTT
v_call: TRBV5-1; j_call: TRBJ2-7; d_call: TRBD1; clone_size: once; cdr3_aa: CASSSGTGVDGQYF; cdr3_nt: TGCGCCAGCAGCTCCGGGACAGGGGTGGACGGGCAGTACTTC
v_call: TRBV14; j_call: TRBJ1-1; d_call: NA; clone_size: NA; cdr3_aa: CASSLQGTEAFF; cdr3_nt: TGTGCCAGCAGCCTCCAGGGGACTGAAGCTTTCTTT
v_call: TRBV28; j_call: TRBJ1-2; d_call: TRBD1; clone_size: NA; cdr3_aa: CASRRDREAKGYTF; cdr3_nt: TGTGCCAGCAGAAGGGACAGGGAGGCAAAAGGCTACACCTTC
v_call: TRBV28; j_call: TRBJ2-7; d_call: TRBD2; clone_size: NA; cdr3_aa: CASSRDYPNYEQYF; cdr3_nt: TGTGCCAGCAGTAGGGACTACCCCAACTACGAGCAGTACTTC
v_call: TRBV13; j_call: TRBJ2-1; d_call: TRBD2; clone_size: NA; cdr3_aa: CASSSPGLAGERFF; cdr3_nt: TGTGCCAGCAGCTCCCCGGGACTAGCGGGAGAGAGGTTCTTC
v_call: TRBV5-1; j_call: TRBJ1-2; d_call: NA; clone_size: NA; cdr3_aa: CASSPEAGAASGYTF; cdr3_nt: TGCGCCAGCAGCCCGGAGGCAGGGGCGGCTAGTGGCTACACCTTC
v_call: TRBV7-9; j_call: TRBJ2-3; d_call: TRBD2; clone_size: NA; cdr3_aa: CASSSRTSGGTDTQYF; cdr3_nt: TGTGCCAGCAGCTCCCGGACTAGCGGGGGCACAGATACGCAGTATTTT
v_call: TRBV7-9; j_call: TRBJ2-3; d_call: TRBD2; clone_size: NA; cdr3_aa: CASSLLAGGLTDTQYF; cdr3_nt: TGTGCCAGCAGCTTACTAGCGGGGGGGCTGACAGATACGCAGTATTTT
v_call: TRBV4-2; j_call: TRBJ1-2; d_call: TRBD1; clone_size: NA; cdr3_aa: CASSQEGTVYYGYTF; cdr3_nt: TGTGCCAGCAGCCAAGAAGGGACAGTCTACTATGGCTACACCTTC
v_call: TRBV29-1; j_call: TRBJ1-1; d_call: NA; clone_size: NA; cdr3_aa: CSVAGTGNYRTEAFF; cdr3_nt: TGCAGCGTTGCGGGAACAGGGAACTATCGTACTGAAGCTTTCTTT
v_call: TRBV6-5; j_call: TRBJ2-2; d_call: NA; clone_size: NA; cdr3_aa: CASSYTPIPAGELFF; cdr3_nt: TGTGCCAGCAGTTACACCCCTATACCAGCGGGGGAGCTGTTTTTT
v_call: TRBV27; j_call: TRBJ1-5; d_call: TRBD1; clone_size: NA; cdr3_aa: CASSFGQGSNQPQHF; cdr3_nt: TGTGCCAGCAGTTTTGGACAGGGCAGCAATCAGCCCCAGCATTTT
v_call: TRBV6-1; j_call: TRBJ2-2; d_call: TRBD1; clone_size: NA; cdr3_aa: CASPGQVGTGELFF; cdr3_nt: TGTGCCAGCCCGGGACAGGTTGGCACCGGGGAGCTGTTTTTT
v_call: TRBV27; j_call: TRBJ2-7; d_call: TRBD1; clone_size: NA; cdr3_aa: CASRLSGTGSSYEQYF; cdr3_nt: TGTGCCAGCCGCCTCTCCGGGACAGGGTCCTCCTACGAGCAGTACTTC
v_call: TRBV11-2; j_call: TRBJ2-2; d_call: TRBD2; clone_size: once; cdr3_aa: CASSLLAGGLRFAGELFF; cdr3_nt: TGTGCCAGCAGCTTACTAGCGGGAGGTTTAAGGTTTGCCGGGGAGCTGTTTTTT
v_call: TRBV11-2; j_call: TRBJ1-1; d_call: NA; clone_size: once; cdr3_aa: CASSLAGMNTEAFF; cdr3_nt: TGTGCCAGCAGCTTAGCCGGTATGAACACTGAAGCTTTCTTT
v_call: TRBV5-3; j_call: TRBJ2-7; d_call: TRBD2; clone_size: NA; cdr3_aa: CARSSLSGRYEQYF; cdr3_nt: TGTGCCAGAAGCTCACTTAGCGGGAGGTACGAGCAGTACTTC
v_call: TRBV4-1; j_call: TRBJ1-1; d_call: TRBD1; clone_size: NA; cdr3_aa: CASSTRTGEAFF; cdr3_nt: TGCGCCAGCAGCACCCGGACAGGGGAAGCTTTCTTT
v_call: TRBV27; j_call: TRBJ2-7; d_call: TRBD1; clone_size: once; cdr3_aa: CASSQGTATSYEQYF; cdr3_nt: TGTGCCAGCAGCCAGGGGACAGCGACTTCCTACGAGCAGTACTTC
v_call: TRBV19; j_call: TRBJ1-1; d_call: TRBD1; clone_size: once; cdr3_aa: CASYYSGDSRNTEAFF; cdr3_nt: TGTGCCAGCTACTATTCGGGGGACAGCAGGAACACTGAAGCTTTCTTT
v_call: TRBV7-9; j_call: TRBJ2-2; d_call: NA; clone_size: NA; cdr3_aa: CASSYGTGELFF; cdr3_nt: TGTGCCAGCAGCTATGGAACCGGGGAGCTGTTTTTT
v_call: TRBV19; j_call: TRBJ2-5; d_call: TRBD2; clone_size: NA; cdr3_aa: CASSPGGSGIGQETQYF; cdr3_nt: TGTGCCAGTAGTCCCGGGGGTAGCGGGATAGGGCAAGAGACCCAGTACTTC
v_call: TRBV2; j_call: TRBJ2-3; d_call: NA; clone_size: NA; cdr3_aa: CASSEGFFASTDTQYF; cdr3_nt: TGTGCCAGCAGTGAAGGTTTTTTTGCCAGCACAGATACGCAGTATTTT
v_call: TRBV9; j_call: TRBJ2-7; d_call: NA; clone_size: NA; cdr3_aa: CASSVQGSYEQYF; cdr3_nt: TGTGCCAGCAGCGTACAGGGCTCCTACGAGCAGTACTTC
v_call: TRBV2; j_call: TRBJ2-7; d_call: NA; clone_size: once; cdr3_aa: CASSEDSSVLIYEQYF; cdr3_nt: TGTGCCAGCAGTGAAGATTCTAGCGTGCTGATCTACGAGCAGTACTTC
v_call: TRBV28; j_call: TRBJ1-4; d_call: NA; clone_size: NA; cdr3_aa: CASSVRGVREDEKLFF; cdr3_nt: TGTGCCAGCTCAGTCCGTGGGGTTCGGGAGGATGAAAAACTGTTTTTT
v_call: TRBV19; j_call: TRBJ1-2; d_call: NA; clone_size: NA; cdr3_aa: CASSNPGDGDYGYTF; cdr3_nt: TGTGCCAGTAGTAACCCCGGGGACGGTGACTATGGCTACACCTTC